This entry concerns a single T cell receptor (beta chain). This entry is derived from a study of blood T cell repertoires in COVID-19. This CDR3 comprises 12 residues. The germline CDR1 and CDR2 sequences are SQVTM and ANQGSEA. The germline V and J ends were trimmed by 0 bases and 7 bases, with 9 bases remaining between them. Original methodology: Nucleated cell counts were estimated from reference gene primer amplification. The assay was immunoSEQ multiplex PCR, and TCRdb's table has in-frame clones only and misses some. The V and J calls and clone size were taken over from that table, and D and trimming were inferred from the DNA. The sample records about 150,000 clones, about 85% being singletons.

The sequenced sample consisted of PBMCs or T cells enriched from blood (not recorded which). V gene TRBV29-1 combines with J gene TRBJ1-2, with D unclear. This receptor was taken from a woman aged 40 to 49 who had recovered from COVID-19. CDR3 DNA: TGCAGCGTTGAAGAAATCGGCGGTGGCTACACCTTC. Protein: CSVEEIGGGYTF.